This TCR beta chain came from a study of naive and memory T cell subsets. Alpha and beta libraries were amplified separately from the second PCR onward. The beta constant-region primer was an equimolar mix of two oligonucleotides covering TRBC1 and TRBC2. The ligated cDNA underwent four PCR rounds using SP2 and nested alpha and beta constant-region primers. Ligation attached a single-stranded oligonucleotide with a 12-nucleotide UMI and the SP2 primer to the cDNA 3' end. TCRdb recomputed calls from the UMI-ligation and nested PCR reads with MiXCR, one row per CDR3 protein. Here the sample spans 95,000 to 150,000 distinct CDR3 sequences, around a third being singletons. The clonotype comes from a human donor in good health. Sequenced: central memory CD4+ T cells from blood.

CDR3 sequence: CASRSAGMNTEAFF. CDR3 sequence (DNA): TGTGCCAGCAGAAGTGCAGGGATGAACACTGAAGCTTTCTTT. The genes are TRBV28 and TRBJ1-1; the D gene is possibly TRBD1 (5 bases). The CDR3 length is 14 residues. V gave up 6 bases and J gave up 0 bases, with 11 bases separating them. The germline CDR1 and CDR2 sequences are MDHEN and SYDVKM.